The clone carrying this TCR beta chain has just one count. Its target is not known. Genomic DNA from each subset was divided evenly over several immunoSEQ plates. Assay used: immunoSEQ multiplex PCR; TCRdb lists only in-frame clones, some missing. The sample yields approximately 1.4 million clones, around 98% seen once. The sample belongs to a study of shared clonotypes between healthy human individuals. General study results and limits: An anticipated effect of sequencing depth on clonotype sharing among donors was recognized. As a rule, naive subsets had a larger estimated richness than memory subsets.

The donors were adults (healthy and HIV-negative) with no recent acute infections or vaccinations. CDR3 length: 15 residues. Germline V lookup: CDR1 SGHDN, CDR2 FVKESK. The V gene lost 8 bases and the J gene lost 0 bases, with 14 bases spanning the gap. This chain joins TRBV14 and TRBJ2-4; no definite D call. Sequencing was done on a sample of naive CD4+ T cells sorted from blood. Subset here: CD45RA+ positively selected. This receptor was obtained from a man aged 30 to 39 in good health. CDR3 protein: CASLRAGLAKNIQYF. For the CDR3, the DNA is TGTGCCAGCCTAAGGGCAGGCCTAGCCAAAAACATTCAGTACTTC.